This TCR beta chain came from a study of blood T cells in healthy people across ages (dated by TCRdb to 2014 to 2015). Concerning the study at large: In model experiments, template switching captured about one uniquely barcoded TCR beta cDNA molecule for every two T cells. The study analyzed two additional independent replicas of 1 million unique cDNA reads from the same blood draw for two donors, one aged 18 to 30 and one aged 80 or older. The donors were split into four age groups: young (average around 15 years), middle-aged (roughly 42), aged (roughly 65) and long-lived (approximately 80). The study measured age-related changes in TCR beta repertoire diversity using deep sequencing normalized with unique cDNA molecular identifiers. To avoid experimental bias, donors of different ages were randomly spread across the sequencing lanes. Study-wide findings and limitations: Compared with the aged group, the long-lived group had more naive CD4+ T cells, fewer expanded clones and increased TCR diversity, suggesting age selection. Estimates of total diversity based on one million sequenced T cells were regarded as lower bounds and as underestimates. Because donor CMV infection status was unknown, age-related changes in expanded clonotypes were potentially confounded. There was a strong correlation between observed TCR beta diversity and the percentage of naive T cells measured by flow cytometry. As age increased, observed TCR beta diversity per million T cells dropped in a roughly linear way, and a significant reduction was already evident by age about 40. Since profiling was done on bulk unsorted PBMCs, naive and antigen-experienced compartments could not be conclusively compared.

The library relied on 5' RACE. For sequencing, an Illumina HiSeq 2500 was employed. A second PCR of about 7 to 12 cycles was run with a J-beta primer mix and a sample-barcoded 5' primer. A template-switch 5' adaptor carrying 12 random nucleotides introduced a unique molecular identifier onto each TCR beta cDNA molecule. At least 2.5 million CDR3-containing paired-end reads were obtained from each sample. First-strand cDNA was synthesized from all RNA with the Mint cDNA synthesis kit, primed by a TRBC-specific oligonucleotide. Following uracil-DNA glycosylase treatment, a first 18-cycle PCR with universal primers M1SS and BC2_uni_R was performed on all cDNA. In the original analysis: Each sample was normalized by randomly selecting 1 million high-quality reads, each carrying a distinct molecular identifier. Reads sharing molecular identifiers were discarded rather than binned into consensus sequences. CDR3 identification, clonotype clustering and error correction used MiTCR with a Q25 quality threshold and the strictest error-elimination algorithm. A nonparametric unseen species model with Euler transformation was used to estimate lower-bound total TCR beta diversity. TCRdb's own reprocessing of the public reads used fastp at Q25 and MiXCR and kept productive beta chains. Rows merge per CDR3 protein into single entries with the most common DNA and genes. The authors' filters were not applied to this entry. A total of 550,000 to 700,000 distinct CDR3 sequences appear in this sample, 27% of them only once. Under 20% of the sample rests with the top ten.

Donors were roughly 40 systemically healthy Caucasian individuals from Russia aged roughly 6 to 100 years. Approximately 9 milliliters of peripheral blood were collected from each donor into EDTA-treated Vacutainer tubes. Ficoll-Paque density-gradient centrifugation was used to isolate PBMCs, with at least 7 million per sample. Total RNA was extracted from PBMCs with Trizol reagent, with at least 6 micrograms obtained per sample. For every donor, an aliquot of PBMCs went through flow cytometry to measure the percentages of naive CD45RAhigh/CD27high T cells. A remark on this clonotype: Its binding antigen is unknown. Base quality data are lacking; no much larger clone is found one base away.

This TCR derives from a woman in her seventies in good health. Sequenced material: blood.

The DNA sequence reads TGTGCCAGCAGCTTGGGGCCGCAGGACACTGAAGCTTTCTTT. It encodes CASSLGPQDTEAFF. The rearranged segments are TRBV5-6 and TRBJ1-1, with the identity of the D gene unclear. The trim is 0 bases for V and 3 bases for J, with a gap of 9 bases between the germline ends. The CDR3 spans 14 residues, from the cysteine through the phenylalanine. This entry keeps only the CDR3 DNA: 42 bases, framed from base 1. CDR1 SGHDT and CDR2 YYEEEE are derived from the germline V gene.